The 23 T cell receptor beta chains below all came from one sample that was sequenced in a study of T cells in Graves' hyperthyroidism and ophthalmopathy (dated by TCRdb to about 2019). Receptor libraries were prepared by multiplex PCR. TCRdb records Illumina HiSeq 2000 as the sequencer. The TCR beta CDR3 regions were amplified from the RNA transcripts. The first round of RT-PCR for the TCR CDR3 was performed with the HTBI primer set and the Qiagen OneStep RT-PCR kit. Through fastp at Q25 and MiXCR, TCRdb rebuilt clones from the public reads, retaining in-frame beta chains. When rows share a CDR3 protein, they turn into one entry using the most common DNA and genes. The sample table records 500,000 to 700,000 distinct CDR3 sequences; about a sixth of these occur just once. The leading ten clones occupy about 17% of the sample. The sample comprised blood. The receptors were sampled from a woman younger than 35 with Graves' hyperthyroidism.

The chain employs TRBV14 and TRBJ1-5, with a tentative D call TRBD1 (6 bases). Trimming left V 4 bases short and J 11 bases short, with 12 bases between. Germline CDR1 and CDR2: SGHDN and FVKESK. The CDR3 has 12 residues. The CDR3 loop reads CASSRQDSAQHF. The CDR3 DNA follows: TGTGCCAGCAGCCGACAGGATTCAGCCCAGCATTTT.

This CDR3 is CASSPIWRNTGELFF. DNA for the CDR3: TGTGCCAGCAGCCCAATATGGAGGAACACCGGGGAGCTGTTTTTT. The rearrangement links TRBV7-9 to TRBJ2-2; D ambiguous. Germline CDR1 reads SEHNR; CDR2 reads FQNEAQ (reference sequence). Trimming pared 5 bases from V and 1 base from J, leaving 11 bases between. The CDR3 is 15 residues long.

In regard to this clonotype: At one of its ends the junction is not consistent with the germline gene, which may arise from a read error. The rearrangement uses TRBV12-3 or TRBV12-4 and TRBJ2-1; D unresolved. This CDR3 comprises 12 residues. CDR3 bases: TGTGCCAGCAGCCCAACCCCCGTTGAGCAGCTCTTC. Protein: CASSPTPVEQLF.

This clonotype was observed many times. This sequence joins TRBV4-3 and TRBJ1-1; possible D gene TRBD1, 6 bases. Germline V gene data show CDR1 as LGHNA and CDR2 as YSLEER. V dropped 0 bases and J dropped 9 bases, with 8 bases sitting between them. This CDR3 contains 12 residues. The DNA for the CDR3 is TGCGCCAGCAGCCAAGATGGACAGAAAGCTTTCTTT. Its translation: CASSQDGQKAFF.

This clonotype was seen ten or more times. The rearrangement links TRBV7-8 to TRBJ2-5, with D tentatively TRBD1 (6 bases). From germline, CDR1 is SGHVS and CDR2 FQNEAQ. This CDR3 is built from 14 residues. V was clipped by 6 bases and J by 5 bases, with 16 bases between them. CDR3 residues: CASRNRDLLETQYF. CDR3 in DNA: TGTGCCAGCAGAAACAGGGATTTACTGGAGACCCAGTACTTC.

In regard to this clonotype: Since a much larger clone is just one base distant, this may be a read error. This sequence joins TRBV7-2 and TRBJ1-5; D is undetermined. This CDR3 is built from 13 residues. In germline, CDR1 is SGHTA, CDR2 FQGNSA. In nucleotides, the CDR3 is TGTGCCAGCAGCACCCCGACCGGTCAGCCCCAGCGTTTT. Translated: CASSTPTGQPQRF.

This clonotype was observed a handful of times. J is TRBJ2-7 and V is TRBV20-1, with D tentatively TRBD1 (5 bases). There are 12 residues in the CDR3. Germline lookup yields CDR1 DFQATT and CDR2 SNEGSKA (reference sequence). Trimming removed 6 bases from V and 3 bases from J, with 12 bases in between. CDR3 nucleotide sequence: TGCAGTGCCACCGACAGAGACTACGAGCAGTACTTC. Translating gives CSATDRDYEQYF.

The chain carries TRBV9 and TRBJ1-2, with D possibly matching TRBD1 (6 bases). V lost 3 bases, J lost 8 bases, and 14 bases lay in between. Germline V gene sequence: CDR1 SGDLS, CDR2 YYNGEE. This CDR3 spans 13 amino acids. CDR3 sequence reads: CASSAGTRGGYTF. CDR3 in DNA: TGTGCCAGCAGCGCCGGGACACGCGGGGGCTACACCTTC.

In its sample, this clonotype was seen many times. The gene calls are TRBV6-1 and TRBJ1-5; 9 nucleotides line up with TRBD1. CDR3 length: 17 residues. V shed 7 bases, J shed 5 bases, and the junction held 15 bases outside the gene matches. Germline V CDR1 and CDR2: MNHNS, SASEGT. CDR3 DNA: TGTGCCAGCACCCGAAGTTACCGGGACAGGGAATATCAGCCCCAGCATTTT. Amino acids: CASTRSYRDREYQPQHF.

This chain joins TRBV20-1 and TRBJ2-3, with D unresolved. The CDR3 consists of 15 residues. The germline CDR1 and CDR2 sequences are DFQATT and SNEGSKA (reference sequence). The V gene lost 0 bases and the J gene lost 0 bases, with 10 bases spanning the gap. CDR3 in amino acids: CSARDLTTSTDTQYF. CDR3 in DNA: TGCAGTGCTAGAGATTTGACGACTAGCACAGATACGCAGTATTTT.

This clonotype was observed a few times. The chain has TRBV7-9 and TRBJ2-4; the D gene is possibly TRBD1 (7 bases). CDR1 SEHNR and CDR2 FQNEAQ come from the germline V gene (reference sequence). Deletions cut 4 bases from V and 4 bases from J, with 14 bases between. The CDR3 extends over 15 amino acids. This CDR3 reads CASSWRQGGKNIQYF. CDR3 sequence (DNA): TGTGCCAGCAGCTGGAGGCAGGGGGGAAAAAACATTCAGTACTTC.

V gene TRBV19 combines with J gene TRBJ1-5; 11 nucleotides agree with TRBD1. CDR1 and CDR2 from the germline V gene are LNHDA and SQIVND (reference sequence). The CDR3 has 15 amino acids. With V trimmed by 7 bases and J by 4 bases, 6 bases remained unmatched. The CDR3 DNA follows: TGTGCCAGTACCTTGGGACAGGGGGGTAATCAGCCCCAGCATTTT. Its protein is CASTLGQGGNQPQHF.

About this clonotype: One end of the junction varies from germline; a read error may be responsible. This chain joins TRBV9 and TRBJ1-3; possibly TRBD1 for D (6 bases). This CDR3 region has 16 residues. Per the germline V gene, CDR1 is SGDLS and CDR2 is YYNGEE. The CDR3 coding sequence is TGTGCCAGCAGCGTAGACGTGGGGGCTGGTGGGAACACCATACATTTT. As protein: CASSVDVGAGGNTIHF.

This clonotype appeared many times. The DNA of the CDR3 is TGTGCCAGCAGCGATTTTCAATACTCTGGAAACACCATATATTTT. Residues: CASSDFQYSGNTIYF. This chain joins TRBV12-3 or TRBV12-4 and TRBJ1-3; D unclear. The length of the CDR3 is 15 residues. V dropped 6 bases and J dropped 0 bases, with 12 bases sitting between them.

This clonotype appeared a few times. The CDR3 sequence is CATSRGETAQGRETQYF. The CDR3 coding sequence is TGTGCCACCAGCAGAGGGGAGACAGCGCAGGGCCGGGAGACCCAGTACTTC. The chain recombines TRBV15 with TRBJ2-5; D may correspond to TRBD1 or TRBD2 (5 bases each). Germline values: CDR1 LNHNV, CDR2 YYDKDF (reference sequence). Trimming cost V 1 base and J 5 bases, with 20 bases left between them. The CDR3 is made up of 17 amino acids.

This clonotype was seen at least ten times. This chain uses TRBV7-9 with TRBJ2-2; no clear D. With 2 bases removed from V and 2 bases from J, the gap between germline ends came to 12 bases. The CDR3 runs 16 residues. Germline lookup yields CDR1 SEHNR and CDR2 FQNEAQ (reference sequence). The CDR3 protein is CASSLLVTINTGELFF. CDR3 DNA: TGTGCCAGCAGCTTATTGGTGACAATTAACACCGGGGAGCTGTTTTTT.

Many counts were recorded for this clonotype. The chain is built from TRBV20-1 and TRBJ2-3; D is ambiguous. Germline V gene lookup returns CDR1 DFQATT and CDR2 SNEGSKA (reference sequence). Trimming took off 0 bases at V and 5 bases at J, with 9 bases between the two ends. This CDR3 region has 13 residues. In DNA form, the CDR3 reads TGCAGTGCTAGAGATTCGCCCCAAGATACGCAGTATTTT. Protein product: CSARDSPQDTQYF.

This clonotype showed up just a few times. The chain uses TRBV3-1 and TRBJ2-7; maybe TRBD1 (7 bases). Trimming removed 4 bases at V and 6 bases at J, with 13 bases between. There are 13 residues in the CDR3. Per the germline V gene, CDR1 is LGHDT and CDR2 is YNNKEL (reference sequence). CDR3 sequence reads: CASSRGQGGEQYF. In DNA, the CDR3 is TGTGCCAGCAGCCGGGGGCAGGGGGGCGAGCAGTACTTC.

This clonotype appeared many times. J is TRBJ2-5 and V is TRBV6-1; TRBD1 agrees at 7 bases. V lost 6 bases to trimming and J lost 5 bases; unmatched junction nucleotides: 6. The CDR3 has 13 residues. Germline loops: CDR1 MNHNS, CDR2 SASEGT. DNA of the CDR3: TGTGCCAGCAGGCAGACAGGGTCGGAGACCCAGTACTTC. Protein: CASRQTGSETQYF.

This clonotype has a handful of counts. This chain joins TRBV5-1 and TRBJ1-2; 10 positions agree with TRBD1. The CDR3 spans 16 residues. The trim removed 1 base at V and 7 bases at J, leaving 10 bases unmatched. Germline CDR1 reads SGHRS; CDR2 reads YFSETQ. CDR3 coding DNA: TGCGCCAGCAGCTTGTCCGGACAGGGGGTTTTGTCTGGCTACACCTTC. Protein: CASSLSGQGVLSGYTF. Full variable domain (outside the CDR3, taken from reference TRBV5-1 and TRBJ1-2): KAGVTQTPRYLIKTRGQQVTLSCSPISGHRSVSWYQQTPGQGLQFLFEYFSETQRNKGNFPGRFSGRQFSNSRSEMNVSTLELGDSALYLCASSLSGQGVLSGYTFGSGTRLTVV.

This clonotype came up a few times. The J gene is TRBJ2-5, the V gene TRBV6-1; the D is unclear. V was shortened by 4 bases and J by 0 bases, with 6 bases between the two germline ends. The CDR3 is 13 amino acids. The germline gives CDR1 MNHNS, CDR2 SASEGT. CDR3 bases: TGTGCCAGCAGTGTGACACACCAAGAGACCCAGTACTTC. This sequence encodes CASSVTHQETQYF.

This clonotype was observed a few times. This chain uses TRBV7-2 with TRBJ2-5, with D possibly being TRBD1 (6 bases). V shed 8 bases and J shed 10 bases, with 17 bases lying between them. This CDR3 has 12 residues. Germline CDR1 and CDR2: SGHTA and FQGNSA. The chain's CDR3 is CASGLTTGFQYF. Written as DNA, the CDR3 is TGTGCCAGCGGCCTAACGACAGGTTTCCAGTACTTC.

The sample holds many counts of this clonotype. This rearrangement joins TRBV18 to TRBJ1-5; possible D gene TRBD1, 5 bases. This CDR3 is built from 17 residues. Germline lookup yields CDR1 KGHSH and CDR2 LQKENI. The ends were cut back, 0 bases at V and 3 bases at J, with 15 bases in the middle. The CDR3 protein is CASSPPSQGNTNQPQHF. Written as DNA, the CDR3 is TGTGCCAGCTCACCACCGTCTCAGGGTAACACCAATCAGCCCCAGCATTTT.